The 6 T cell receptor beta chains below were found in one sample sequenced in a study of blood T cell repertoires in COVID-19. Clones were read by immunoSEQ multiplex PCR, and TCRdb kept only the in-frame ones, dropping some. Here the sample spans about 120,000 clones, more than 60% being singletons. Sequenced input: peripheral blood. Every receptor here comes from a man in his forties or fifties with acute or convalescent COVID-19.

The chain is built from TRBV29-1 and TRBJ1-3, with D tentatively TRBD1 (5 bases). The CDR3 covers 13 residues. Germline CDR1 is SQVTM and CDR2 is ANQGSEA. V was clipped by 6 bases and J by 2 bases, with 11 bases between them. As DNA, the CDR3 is TGCAGCGTGGCCGGCAGGGCTGGAAACACCATATATTTT. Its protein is CSVAGRAGNTIYF.

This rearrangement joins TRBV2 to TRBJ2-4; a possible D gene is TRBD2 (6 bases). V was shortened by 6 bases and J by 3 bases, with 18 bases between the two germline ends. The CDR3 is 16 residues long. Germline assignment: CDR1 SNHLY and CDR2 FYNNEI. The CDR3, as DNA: TGTGCCAGCAGGGGGGGTCTGGCCCCGGGCAAAAACATTCAGTACTTC. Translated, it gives CASRGGLAPGKNIQYF.

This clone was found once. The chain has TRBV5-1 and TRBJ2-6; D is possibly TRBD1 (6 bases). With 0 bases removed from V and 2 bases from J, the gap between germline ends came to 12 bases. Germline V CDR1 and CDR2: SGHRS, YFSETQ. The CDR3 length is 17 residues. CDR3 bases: TGCGCCAGCAGCTTGGTGGTAGGGGGAACTGGGGCCAACGTCCTGACTTTC. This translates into CASSLVVGGTGANVLTF.

Here the CDR3 DNA reads TGTGCCACCAGTGAGTTGACTAGCGGGAGCGGCACAGAGACCCAGTACTTC. This sequence encodes CATSELTSGSGTETQYF. The rearrangement uses TRBV24-1 and TRBJ2-5; 12 nucleotides align to TRBD2. In germline, CDR1 is KGHDR, CDR2 SFDVKD. The CDR3 runs to 17 residues. Unmatched junction bases numbered 9, after V lost 4 bases and J lost 4 bases.

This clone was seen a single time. CDR3 DNA: TGCGCCAGCAGCTTGTCCGGGACTAGTACCTACGAGCAGTACTTC. Residues: CASSLSGTSTYEQYF. The genes are TRBV5-1 and TRBJ2-7, with 8 bases aligning to TRBD2. The CDR3 consists of 15 residues. V lost 1 base and J lost 2; bases outside the gene matches: 5. Germline CDR1 SGHRS, CDR2 YFSETQ. The full variable domain, rest sourced from reference TRBV5-1 and TRBJ2-7, is KAGVTQTPRYLIKTRGQQVTLSCSPISGHRSVSWYQQTPGQGLQFLFEYFSETQRNKGNFPGRFSGRQFSNSRSEMNVSTLELGDSALYLCASSLSGTSTYEQYFGPGTRLTVT.

The CDR3 DNA is TGTGCCAGCAGCCAAGATCAAGGCGGGGGGAACACCGGGGAGCTGTTTTTT. Translation: CASSQDQGGGNTGELFF. This chain uses TRBV14 with TRBJ2-2; 7 nucleotides line up with TRBD2. The junction had 5 bases not matched to a gene; V was cut back by 0 bases and J by 1 base. The CDR3 is made up of 17 amino acids. Germline V gene sequence: CDR1 SGHDN, CDR2 FVKESK. The variable domain in full, completed from reference TRBV14 and TRBJ2-2, reads EAGVTQFPSHSVIEKGQTVTLRCDPISGHDNLYWYRRVMGKEIKFLLHFVKESKQDESGMPNNRFLAERTGGTYSTLKVQPAELEDSGVYFCASSQDQGGGNTGELFFGEGSRLTVL.